The TCR beta chain described here comes from a study of shared clonotypes between healthy human individuals. As for the study in general: Three plates each covered CD4 naive and memory; CD8 naive two, CD8 memory one.

With respect to this clone: The antigen is unknown.

Per the germline V gene, CDR1 is MNHEY and CDR2 is SVGAGI. Losses at the gene ends were 6 bases for V and 3 bases for J; bases not matched to a gene: 10. CDR3 length: 15 amino acids. Study observations and caveats: Relative to their counterparts shared across all four donors, non-shared clonotypes exhibited diminished generation probabilities. Large sequencing depth failed to make sorted-subset sequencing complete, rarefaction showed.

The protocol was immunoSEQ multiplex PCR, while the TCRdb copy is restricted to in-frame clones and leaves out a portion. This sample carries roughly 2.4 million clones, 95% of them seen once, and the ten largest clones take 0.1% to 0.15%. Researchers partitioned CD4+ cells into CD45RA+ naive and CD45RA-negative memory subsets. The TCR was taken from a man aged 18 to 29 in good health. The source material was naive CD4+ T cells sorted from blood. Subset noted: CD45RA+ positively selected. The chain recombines TRBV6-5 with TRBJ2-7, with 8 bases aligning to TRBD1. The CDR3 spells CASRGFGTGFYEQYF. DNA of the CDR3: TGTGCCAGCAGGGGATTTGGGACAGGCTTCTACGAGCAGTACTTC.